This T cell receptor (beta chain) was recovered during a study of OX40 agonist ivuxolimab in advanced cancers. Looking at the study overall: Cancers in dose escalation were hepatocellular, melanoma, renal cell and head and neck. A history of anti-PD-1, anti-PD-L1 or anti-CTLA-4 therapy was acceptable, and over 30% had some.

General study points: Clonal expansion from baseline to week 6 occurred in both CD4+ and CD8+ T cells. In CD8+ T cells, expanded clones were on average more numerous than in CD4+.

Only in-frame clones appear in the TCRdb table, and some are missing; sequencing was by immunoSEQ multiplex PCR. The repertoire holds fewer than 12,000 clones, approximately 79% seen once, with about 43% in the top ten. With regard to this clone: Its cognate antigen is unknown.

The CDR3 is 12 residues long. Looked up from germline, CDR1 is SGHNT and CDR2 is YYREEE (reference sequence). V shed 4 bases and J shed 7 bases, with 6 bases lying between them. This rearrangement joins TRBV5-4 to TRBJ1-6; no clear D gene. This clonotype originated in an adult with an advanced solid tumor such as melanoma, head and neck, liver or kidney cancer. Sequenced material: CD4+ or CD8+ T cells sorted from blood, taken in a trial of the OX40 agonist ivuxolimab. The DNA of the CDR3 is TGTGCCAGCAGCCCGTACAATTCACCCCTCCACTTT. This translates into CASSPYNSPLHF.